These 5 T cell receptor beta chains came from one sample sequenced in a study of T cells after yellow fever vaccination. TCRdb used MiXCR to reprocess the 5' RACE reads, holding one entry per CDR3 protein. The repertoire consists of 450,000 to 550,000 distinct CDR3 sequences, with 20% to 25% occurring once and the leading ten covering roughly 16%. This sample comprised PBMCs, obtained approximately 20 days after the first yellow fever vaccination. Receptor source: a man aged 18-30 years who received the YFV17D yellow fever vaccine.

This clonotype occurred many times. The J gene is TRBJ2-7, the V gene TRBV5-1; 9 bases line up with TRBD1. Losses at the gene ends were 4 bases for V and 2 bases for J; bases not matched to a gene: 7. The germline CDR1 and CDR2 sequences are SGHRS and YFSETQ. The CDR3 is made up of 15 amino acids. The CDR3 loop is CASSARQGEAYEQYF. In nucleotides, the CDR3 is TGCGCCAGCAGCGCCCGACAGGGGGAGGCCTACGAGCAGTACTTC.

The sample holds a few counts of this clonotype. The chain has TRBV12-3 or TRBV12-4 and TRBJ2-3; 11 nucleotides line up with TRBD2. This CDR3 has 12 residues. J gave up 14 bases and V 3 bases, and 4 bases lay outside the gene matches. The chain's CDR3 is CASSFSGGASYF. The CDR3 nucleotides are TGTGCCAGCAGTTTTAGCGGGGGGGCCTCGTATTTT.

This clonotype occurred a few times. The chain employs TRBV19 and TRBJ2-2; D remains unclear. CDR3 length equals 13 residues. Trimming pared 3 bases from V and 4 bases from J, leaving 6 bases between. Per germline, CDR1 LNHDA and CDR2 SQIVND (reference sequence). CDR3 amino acids: CASSIGSTGELFF. The CDR3 region has the DNA TGTGCCAGTAGTATCGGAAGCACCGGGGAGCTGTTTTTT.

This clonotype was seen a few times. This sequence joins TRBV4-2 and TRBJ1-1; 7 nucleotides agree with TRBD1. The CDR3 length is 14 residues. The germline V gene has CDR1 LGHNA and CDR2 YNFKEQ. Trimming took 6 bases from V and 7 from J; bases not matched to a gene: 11. The CDR3 reads CASRTGQVKDEAFF. Here the CDR3 DNA reads TGTGCCAGCAGAACCGGACAGGTCAAGGATGAAGCTTTCTTT.

In this sample, this clonotype turned up a few times. The chain recombines TRBV9 with TRBJ2-3; weak D call: TRBD2 (5 bases). The CDR3 is made up of 14 amino acids. Germline V gene data show CDR1 as SGDLS and CDR2 as YYNGEE. The ends were cut back, 2 bases at V and 4 bases at J, with 11 bases in the middle. CDR3 nucleotide sequence: TGTGCCAGCAGCGTTAGCGCGGTCGCAGATACGCAGTATTTT. This encodes CASSVSAVADTQYF.